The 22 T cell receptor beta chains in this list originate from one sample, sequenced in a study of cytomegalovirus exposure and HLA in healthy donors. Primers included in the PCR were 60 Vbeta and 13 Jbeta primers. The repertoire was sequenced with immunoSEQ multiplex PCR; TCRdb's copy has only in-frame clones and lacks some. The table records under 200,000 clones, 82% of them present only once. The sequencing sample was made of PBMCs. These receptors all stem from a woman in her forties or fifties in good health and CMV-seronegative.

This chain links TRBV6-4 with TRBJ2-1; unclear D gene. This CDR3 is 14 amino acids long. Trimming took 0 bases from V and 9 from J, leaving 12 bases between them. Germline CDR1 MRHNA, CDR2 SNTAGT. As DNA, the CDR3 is TGTGCCAGCAGTGACTCGATGAGGTTAAGTGAGCAGTTCTTC. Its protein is CASSDSMRLSEQFF.

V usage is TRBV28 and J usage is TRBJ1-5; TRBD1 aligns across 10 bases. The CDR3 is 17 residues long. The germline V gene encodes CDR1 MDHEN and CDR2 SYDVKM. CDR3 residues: CATKGTGARSSNQPQHF. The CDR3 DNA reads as TGTGCTACTAAAGGGACAGGGGCCAGGAGTAGCAATCAGCCCCAGCATTTT.

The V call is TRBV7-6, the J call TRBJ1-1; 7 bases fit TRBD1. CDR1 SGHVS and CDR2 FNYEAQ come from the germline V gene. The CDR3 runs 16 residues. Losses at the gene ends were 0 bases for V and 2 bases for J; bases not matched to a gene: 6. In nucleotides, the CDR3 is TGTGCCAGCAGCTTAGCCCCCTGGGACAGAAACACTGAAGCTTTCTTT. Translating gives CASSLAPWDRNTEAFF.

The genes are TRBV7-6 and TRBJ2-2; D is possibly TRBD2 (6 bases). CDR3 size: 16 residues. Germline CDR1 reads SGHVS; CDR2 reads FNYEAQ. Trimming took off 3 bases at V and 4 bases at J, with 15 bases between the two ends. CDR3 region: CASSLEGGFFTGELFF. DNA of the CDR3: TGTGCCAGCAGCTTGGAGGGCGGGTTCTTCACCGGGGAGCTGTTTTTT.

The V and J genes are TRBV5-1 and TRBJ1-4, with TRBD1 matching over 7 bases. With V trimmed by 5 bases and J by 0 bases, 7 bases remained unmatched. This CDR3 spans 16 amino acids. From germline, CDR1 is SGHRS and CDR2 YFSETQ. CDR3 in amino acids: CASSSQGPATNEKLFF. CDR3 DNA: TGCGCCAGCAGTTCACAGGGGCCCGCAACTAATGAAAAACTGTTTTTT.

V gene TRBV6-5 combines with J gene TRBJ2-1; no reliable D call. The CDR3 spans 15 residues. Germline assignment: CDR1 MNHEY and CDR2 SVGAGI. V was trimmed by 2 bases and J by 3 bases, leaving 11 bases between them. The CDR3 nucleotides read TGTGCCAGCAGTTACGGGCACAACCTCTACAATGAGCAGTTCTTC. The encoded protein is CASSYGHNLYNEQFF.

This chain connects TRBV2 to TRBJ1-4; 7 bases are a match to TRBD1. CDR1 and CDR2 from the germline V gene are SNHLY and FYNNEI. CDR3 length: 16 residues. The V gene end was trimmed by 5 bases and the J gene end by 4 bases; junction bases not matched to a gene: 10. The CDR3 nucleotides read TGTGCCAGCAGTTCTGGACAGGCCGGGGGTAATGAAAAACTGTTTTTT. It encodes CASSSGQAGGNEKLFF.

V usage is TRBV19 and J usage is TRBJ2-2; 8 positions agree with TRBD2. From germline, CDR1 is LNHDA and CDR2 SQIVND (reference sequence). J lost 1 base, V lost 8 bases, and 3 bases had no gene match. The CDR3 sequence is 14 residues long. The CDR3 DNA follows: TGTGCCAGTGGTACTAGCGGGAACACCGGGGAGCTGTTTTTT. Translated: CASGTSGNTGELFF.

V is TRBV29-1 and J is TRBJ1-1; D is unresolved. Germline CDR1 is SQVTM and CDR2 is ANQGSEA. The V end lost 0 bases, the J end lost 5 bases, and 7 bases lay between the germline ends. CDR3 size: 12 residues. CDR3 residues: CSVEDPGTEAFF. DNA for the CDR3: TGCAGCGTTGAAGACCCGGGAACTGAAGCTTTCTTT.

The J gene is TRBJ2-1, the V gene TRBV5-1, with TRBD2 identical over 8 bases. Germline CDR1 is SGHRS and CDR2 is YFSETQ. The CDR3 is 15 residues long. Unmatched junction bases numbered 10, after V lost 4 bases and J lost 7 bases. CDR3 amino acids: CASSAGDSGINEQFF. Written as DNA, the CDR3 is TGCGCCAGCAGCGCCGGTGATAGCGGGATTAATGAGCAGTTCTTC.

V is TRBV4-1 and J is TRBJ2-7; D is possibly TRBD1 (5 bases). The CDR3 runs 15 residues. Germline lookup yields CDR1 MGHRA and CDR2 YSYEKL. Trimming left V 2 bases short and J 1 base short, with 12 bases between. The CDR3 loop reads CASSQTPTASYEQYF. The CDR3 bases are TGCGCCAGCAGCCAAACCCCGACAGCTTCCTACGAGCAGTACTTC.

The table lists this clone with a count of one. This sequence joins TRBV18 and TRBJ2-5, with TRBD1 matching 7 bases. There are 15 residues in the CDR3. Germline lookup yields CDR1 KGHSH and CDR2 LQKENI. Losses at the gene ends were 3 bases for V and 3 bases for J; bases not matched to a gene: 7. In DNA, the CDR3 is TGTGCCAGCTCACCGGGACAGTTGGGAAAAGAGACCCAGTACTTC. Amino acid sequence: CASSPGQLGKETQYF.

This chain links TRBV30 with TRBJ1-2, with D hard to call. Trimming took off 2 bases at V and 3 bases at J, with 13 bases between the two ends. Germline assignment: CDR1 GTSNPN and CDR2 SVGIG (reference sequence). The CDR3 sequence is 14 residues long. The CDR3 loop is CAWSLSLSDYGYTF. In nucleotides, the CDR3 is TGTGCCTGGAGTCTCTCCTTATCCGACTATGGCTACACCTTC.

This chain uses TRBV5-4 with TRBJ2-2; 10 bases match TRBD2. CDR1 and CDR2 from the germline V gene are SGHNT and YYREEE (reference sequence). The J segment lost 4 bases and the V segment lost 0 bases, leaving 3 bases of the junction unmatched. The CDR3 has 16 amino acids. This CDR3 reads CASSLGASGGTGELFF. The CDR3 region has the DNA TGTGCCAGCAGCTTGGGTGCTAGCGGGGGCACCGGGGAGCTGTTTTTT.

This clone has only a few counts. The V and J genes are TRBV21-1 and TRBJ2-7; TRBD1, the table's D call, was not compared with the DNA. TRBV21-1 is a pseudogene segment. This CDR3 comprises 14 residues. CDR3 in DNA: TGTGCCAGCAGCAGGGACAGTCCGACCTACGAGCAGTACTTC. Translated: CASSRDSPTYEQYF.

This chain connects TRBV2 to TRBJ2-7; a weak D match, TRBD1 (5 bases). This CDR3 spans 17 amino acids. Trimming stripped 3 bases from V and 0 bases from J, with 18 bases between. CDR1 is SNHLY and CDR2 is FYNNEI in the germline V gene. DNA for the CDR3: TGTGCCAGCAGTGATCCCAGGGTAGGAGAGAGCTCCTACGAGCAGTACTTC. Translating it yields CASSDPRVGESSYEQYF.

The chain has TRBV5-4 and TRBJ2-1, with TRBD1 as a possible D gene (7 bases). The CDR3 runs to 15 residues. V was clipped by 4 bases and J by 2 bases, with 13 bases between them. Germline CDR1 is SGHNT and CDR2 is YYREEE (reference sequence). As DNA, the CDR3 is TGTGCCAGCAGCCTTCAGGGGGGAACCTACAATGAGCAGTTCTTC. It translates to CASSLQGGTYNEQFF.

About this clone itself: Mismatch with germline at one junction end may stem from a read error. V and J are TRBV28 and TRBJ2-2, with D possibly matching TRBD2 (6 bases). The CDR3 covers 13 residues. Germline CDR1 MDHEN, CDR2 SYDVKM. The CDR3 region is CASSWINTGGLFF. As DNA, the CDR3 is TGTGCCAGCAGTTGGATCAACACCGGGGGGCTGTTTTTT. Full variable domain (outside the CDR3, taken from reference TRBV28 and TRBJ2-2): DVKVTQSSRYLVKRTGEKVFLECVQDMDHENMFWYRQDPGLGLRLIYFSYDVKMKEKGDIPEGYSVSREKKERFSLILESASTNQTSMYLCASSWINTGGLFFGEGSRLTVL.

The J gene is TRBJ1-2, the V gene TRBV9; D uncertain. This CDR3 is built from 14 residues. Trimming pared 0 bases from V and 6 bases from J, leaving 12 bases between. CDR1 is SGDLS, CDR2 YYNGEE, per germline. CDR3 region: CASSVEDWSDGYTF. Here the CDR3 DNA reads TGTGCCAGCAGCGTAGAAGATTGGAGTGATGGCTACACCTTC.

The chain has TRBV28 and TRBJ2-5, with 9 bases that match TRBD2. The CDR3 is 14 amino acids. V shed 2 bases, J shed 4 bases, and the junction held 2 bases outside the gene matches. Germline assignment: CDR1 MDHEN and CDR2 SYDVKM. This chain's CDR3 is CASSLPLAGETQYF. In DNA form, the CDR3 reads TGTGCCAGCAGTTTACCACTAGCGGGAGAGACCCAGTACTTC. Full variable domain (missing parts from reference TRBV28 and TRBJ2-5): DVKVTQSSRYLVKRTGEKVFLECVQDMDHENMFWYRQDPGLGLRLIYFSYDVKMKEKGDIPEGYSVSREKKERFSLILESASTNQTSMYLCASSLPLAGETQYFGPGTRLLVL.

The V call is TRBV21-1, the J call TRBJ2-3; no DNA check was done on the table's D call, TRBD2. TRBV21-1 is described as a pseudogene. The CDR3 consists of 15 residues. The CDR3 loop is CASTGGGKPTDTQYF. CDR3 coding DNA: TGTGCCAGCACGGGCGGGGGGAAACCCACAGATACGCAGTATTTT.

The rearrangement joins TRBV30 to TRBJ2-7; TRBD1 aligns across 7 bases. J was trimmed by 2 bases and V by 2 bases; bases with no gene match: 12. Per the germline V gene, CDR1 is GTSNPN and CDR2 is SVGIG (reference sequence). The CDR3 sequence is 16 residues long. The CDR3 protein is CAWSQTHRGAPYEQYF. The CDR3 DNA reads TGTGCCTGGAGTCAAACACACAGGGGAGCCCCCTACGAGCAGTACTTC.